These 7 T cell receptor beta chains share one sample of origin, sequenced in a study of human T cells and chemical hapten exposure. Time point defined: patch test 3, about 24 weeks after DPC sensitization. Stated treatment: therapeutic diphenylcyclopropenone sensitization with weekly scalp DPC. TCRdb called the RACE reads again in MiXCR, with one record for every CDR3 protein. Among 130,000 or so distinct CDR3 sequences listed, approximately 11% were seen once. This specimen was whole blood, taken in connection with sensitization to the hapten diphenylcyclopropenone (DPC). The receptors shown here come from a woman in her forties or fifties with alopecia areata. Some clones in this sample may be carry-over from other donors' samples.

The sample holds a few counts of this clonotype. Here the CDR3 reads CASSETSGGAEEQFF. In DNA form, the CDR3 reads TGTGCCAGCAGTGAGACTAGCGGGGGGGCGGAGGAGCAGTTCTTC. The chain uses TRBV6-5 and TRBJ2-1; 14 bases agree with TRBD2. Germline CDR1 MNHEY, CDR2 SVGAGI. V gave up 5 bases and J gave up 10 bases; unmatched junction bases: 7. The CDR3 is 15 amino acids.

The chain combines TRBV12-5 with TRBJ2-1; no definite D call. Trimming removed 0 bases at V and 9 bases at J, with 9 bases between. The germline CDR1 and CDR2 sequences are LGHNT and FRNRAP. CDR3 length: 13 residues. The CDR3 spells CASGLVWAGEQFF. CDR3 DNA: TGTGCTAGTGGTTTGGTTTGGGCCGGTGAGCAGTTCTTC.

The chain carries TRBV20-1 and TRBJ2-1; a possible D gene is TRBD2 (7 bases). Trimming took 3 bases from V and 4 from J, leaving 13 bases between them. The CDR3 is made up of 14 amino acids. Looked up from germline, CDR1 is DFQATT and CDR2 is SNEGSKA (reference sequence). The CDR3 loop is CSAREGGGYNEQFF. CDR3 nucleotide sequence: TGCAGTGCTAGGGAGGGGGGGGGTTACAATGAGCAGTTCTTC.

Notes on this clonotype: A much larger clone is a single base away; this may be a read error. The chain uses TRBV11-2 and TRBJ2-4; TRBD2 is a possible D gene (6 bases). Germline V gene data show CDR1 as SGHAT and CDR2 as FQNNGV. V lost 0 bases, J lost 9 bases, and 15 bases lay in between. This CDR3 contains 15 residues. The CDR3 reads CASSLEPSGVAIQYF. In DNA form, the CDR3 reads TGTGCCAGCAGCTTAGAGCCTTCGGGGGTGGCCATTCAGTACTTC.

The CDR3 spells CASSLDRDFFYGYTF. The CDR3 DNA reads TGTGCCAGCAGCCTAGACAGGGACTTCTTCTATGGCTACACCTTC. This sequence joins TRBV5-4 and TRBJ1-2; 7 bases align to TRBD1. CDR1 SGHNT and CDR2 YYREEE come from the germline V gene (reference sequence). The CDR3 has 15 residues. J was trimmed by 4 bases and V by 4 bases; bases with no gene match: 10. The complete variable domain, with remaining parts taken from reference TRBV5-4 and TRBJ1-2, reads ETGVTQSPTHLIKTRGQQVTLRCSSQSGHNTVSWYQQALGQGPQFIFQYYREEENGRGNFPPRFSGLQFPNYSSELNVNALELDDSALYLCASSLDRDFFYGYTFGSGTRLTVV.

This clonotype was seen ten or more times. V gene TRBV27 combines with J gene TRBJ1-1; D remains unclear. Trimming removed 8 bases from V and 1 base from J, with 14 bases in between. This CDR3 comprises 14 residues. CDR1 is MNHEY and CDR2 is SMNVEV in the germline V gene (reference sequence). The CDR3: CASGGEGRNTEAFF. The CDR3 region has the DNA TGTGCCAGCGGTGGGGAGGGAAGGAACACTGAAGCTTTCTTT.

V is TRBV12-3 or TRBV12-4 and J is TRBJ2-7, with 7 bases fitting TRBD2. J was trimmed by 1 base and V by 3 bases; bases with no gene match: 6. CDR3 size: 15 residues. The CDR3 sequence is CASSFPQGGSYEQYF. The CDR3 region has the DNA TGTGCCAGCAGTTTTCCTCAGGGAGGGTCCTACGAGCAGTACTTC.